The 13 T cell receptor beta chains listed next were all sequenced from one sample in a study of CD8 T cells in Susac syndrome. When the RNA was reverse transcribed, random hexamers were used with an input of about 0.45 to 1 ug. TCRdb re-called the immunoSEQ multiplex PCR reads through MiXCR, storing one row per CDR3 protein. The data contain just over 150,000 distinct CDR3 sequences, approximately 94% of them singletons. Material for sequencing was CD8+ T cells from PBMCs. These TCRs come from a human donor with multiple sclerosis.

As DNA, the CDR3 is TGCAGCGTAGGGGACGGGAACTCCTACAATGAGCAGTTCTTC. This codes for CSVGDGNSYNEQFF. This sequence joins TRBV29-1 and TRBJ2-1; tentatively, D is TRBD1 or TRBD2 (5 bases each). V was shortened by 6 bases and J by 0 bases, with 12 bases between the two germline ends. The CDR3 spans 14 residues. Germline V CDR1 and CDR2: SQVTM, ANQGSEA.

The rearrangement uses TRBV27 and TRBJ1-5, with D perhaps matching TRBD1 (5 bases). The CDR3 loop spans 16 amino acids. V lost 4 bases and J lost 4, with 17 bases in between. CDR1 and CDR2 from the germline V gene are MNHEY and SMNVEV (reference sequence). CDR3 DNA: TGTGCCAGCAGTTCACGGGCCAACAGGCCAAATCAGCCCCAGCATTTT. This translates into CASSSRANRPNQPQHF.

The J gene is TRBJ1-5, the V gene TRBV11-2, with D uncertain. CDR3 length: 14 residues. CDR1 and CDR2 (germline): SGHAT, FQNNGV. The V end was cut by 1 base, the J end by 5 bases, with 9 bases between. CDR3 nucleotides: TGTGCCAGCAGCTTAGGATCCGTGCATCAGCCCCAGCATTTT. Translation: CASSLGSVHQPQHF.

The chain employs TRBV2 and TRBJ2-2; D unresolved. V was shortened by 7 bases and J by 5 bases, with 8 bases between the two germline ends. The germline CDR1 and CDR2 sequences are SNHLY and FYNNEI. CDR3 length equals 12 residues. CDR3 in DNA: TGTGCCAGCAACTTAAGGACCGGGGAGCTGTTTTTT. Its translation is CASNLRTGELFF.

The chain joins TRBV2 to TRBJ2-3, with D possibly being TRBD1 or TRBD2 (5 bases each). Germline V gene sequence: CDR1 SNHLY, CDR2 FYNNEI. CDR3 size: 15 residues. Trimming pared 4 bases from V and 5 bases from J, leaving 16 bases between. CDR3 coding DNA: TGTGCCAGCAGTGGGGTAGGGGAACGGGGAGATACGCAGTATTTT. Its protein product is CASSGVGERGDTQYF.

The genes are TRBV6-5 and TRBJ2-3; D may be TRBD1 (6 bases). Germline V lookup: CDR1 MNHEY, CDR2 SVGAGI. This CDR3 is 15 amino acids long. Trimming pared 6 bases from V and 2 bases from J, leaving 15 bases between. The CDR3 loop reads CASSPRDTHTDTQYF. DNA of the CDR3: TGTGCCAGCAGCCCCCGGGACACGCACACAGATACGCAGTATTTT.

The CDR3 reads CASSFGTGGPKNIQYF. The CDR3 nucleotides are TGTGCCAGCAGCTTTGGGACAGGGGGCCCGAAAAACATTCAGTACTTC. J is TRBJ2-4 and V is TRBV13, with 12 bases that match TRBD1. V shed 3 bases, J shed 4 bases, and the junction held 4 bases outside the gene matches. CDR3 length: 16 amino acids. Germline V gives CDR1 PRHDT, CDR2 FYEKMQ (reference sequence).

The chain is built from TRBV28 and TRBJ1-4, with D perhaps TRBD1 (5 bases). Looked up from germline, CDR1 is MDHEN and CDR2 is SYDVKM. CDR3 length: 14 amino acids. V dropped 0 bases and J dropped 9 bases, with 11 bases sitting between them. CDR3 sequence reads: CASSLWMGGQKLFF. CDR3 in DNA: TGTGCCAGCAGTTTATGGATGGGGGGACAAAAACTGTTTTTT.

The V gene is TRBV7-9, the J gene TRBJ2-7; TRBD2 agrees at 9 bases. V lost 5 bases and J lost 5; bases outside the gene matches: 10. Germline CDR1 SEHNR, CDR2 FQNEAQ (reference sequence). The CDR3 loop spans 15 amino acids. DNA of the CDR3: TGTGCCAGCAGCCATGAAGCGGGGGGCCCCCACGAGCAGTACTTC. Translated, it gives CASSHEAGGPHEQYF.

Note on this clonotype: One junction end does not reproduce the germline sequence, and a read error may be involved. This chain uses TRBV29-1 with TRBJ2-6, with TRBD1 identical over 7 bases. CDR1 and CDR2 (germline): SQVTM, ANQGSEA. The CDR3 totals 18 residues. The CDR3 region has the DNA TGCAGCGCTGAAACCCGACAGGGTGCTTCGTCTGGGGCCAACGTCCTGACTTTC. It yields the protein CSAETRQGASSGANVLTF.

The chain is built from TRBV16 and TRBJ1-2, with TRBD1 as a possible D gene (5 bases). V lost 3 bases and J 1 base, leaving 9 bases between the germline ends. The length of the CDR3 is 14 residues. Germline values: CDR1 KGHSY, CDR2 FQNENV. CDR3 coding DNA: TGTGCCAGCAGCCATTCGACAGATAACTATGGCTACACCTTC. Amino acids: CASSHSTDNYGYTF. The whole variable domain, filled in from reference TRBV16 and TRBJ1-2, reads GEEVAQTPKHLVRGEGQKAKLYCAPIKGHSYVFWYQQVLKNEFKFLISFQNENVFDETGMPKERFSAKCLPNSPCSLEIQATKLEDSAVYFCASSHSTDNYGYTFGSGTRLTVV.

V usage is TRBV29-1 and J usage is TRBJ1-2; perhaps TRBD1 as D (6 bases). The CDR3 extends over 15 amino acids. Germline CDR1 is SQVTM and CDR2 is ANQGSEA. Trimming removed 3 bases at V and 2 bases at J, with 16 bases between. The CDR3 DNA reads TGCAGCGTTGACCATGACAGCAGGGGCAACTATGGCTACACCTTC. Protein: CSVDHDSRGNYGYTF.

Of note for this clonotype: A read error may produce the germline difference seen at one junction end. This chain connects TRBV24-1 to TRBJ2-2; D is possibly TRBD1 (6 bases). CDR1 KGHDR and CDR2 SFDVKD come from the germline V gene. The CDR3 covers 13 residues. The CDR3 DNA follows: TGTGCCACCAGTGACTACAGGGCCGGGGAGCTTTTTTTT. Protein product: CATSDYRAGELFF.